This TCR beta chain derives from a study of beta chain features in type 1 diabetes. As for the study in general: Cell yields, age and gender were similar between patients and healthy donors. General study results and limits: Among patients with Type 1 diabetes, TCRB CDR3s were moderately but significantly shorter in every one of the four CD4+ subsets. Insertion counts at VDJ junctions were lower in type 1 diabetes patients, who also showed more deletions there.

At least ten counts were recorded for this clone. No antigen is known for it. Germline V gives CDR1 LGHNA, CDR2 YSLEER. Unmatched junction bases numbered 3, after V lost 0 bases and J lost 3 bases. The CDR3 consists of 16 residues. Reverse transcribing all isolated RNA meant expressed TCRB transcripts were sequenced. Here immunoSEQ multiplex PCR was the method, and the copy in TCRdb shows in-frame clones only, minus some. The data hold 150,000 to 200,000 clones, with about 7.9% observed a single time. Cells sorted by CD45RO/CCR7/CD25/CD127/CD95/CD27 comprised CD4+ naive, central memory, regulatory and stem cell-like memory cells.

The sequence derives from a man aged 18 to 29 with type 1 diabetes. V is TRBV4-3 and J is TRBJ2-2; 8 bases agree with TRBD1. Sequencing input: central memory CD4+ T cells from blood. The CDR3 nucleotides are TGCGCCAGCAGCCAAGATGCGACAGGGGACACCGGGGAGCTGTTTTTT. This sequence encodes CASSQDATGDTGELFF.